This entry lists 3 T cell receptor beta chains sequenced from one sample in a study of monozygotic twins with inflammatory bowel disease (dated by TCRdb to the late 2010s). The library was produced with 5' RACE. Data came from an Illumina HiSeq 2500. Following reprocessing of the reads by TCRdb, the data hold one row per CDR3 protein sequence and no DNA is available. The sample has more than 95,000 distinct CDR3 sequences on record. The ten largest clones add up to 1.9% of the sample. Source material: blood. These receptors originate from a human donor with ulcerative colitis or Crohn's disease, or a healthy co-twin of an affected twin (not recorded which).

The J gene is TRBJ2-1, the V gene TRBV7-2; TCRdb proposes TRBD1, but this gene call is untestable without DNA. This CDR3 is built from 14 residues. Germline V gene sequence: CDR1 SGHTA, CDR2 FQGNSA. CDR3 sequence reads: CASSPGQGRNEQFF. Using reference TRBV7-2 and TRBJ2-1 for the parts outside the CDR3, the full variable domain is GAGVSQSPSNKVTEKGKDVELRCDPISGHTALYWYRQSLGQGLEFLIYFQGNSAPDKSGLPSDRFSAERTGGSVSTLTIQRTQQEDSAVYLCASSPGQGRNEQFFGPGTRLTVL.

The V and J genes are TRBV20-1 and TRBJ1-4; no DNA is available, so the TRBD1 call from TCRdb remains unchecked. Germline CDR1 reads DFQATT; CDR2 reads SNEGSKA (reference sequence). This CDR3 has 14 amino acids. CDR3 residues: CSASPGTNNEKLFF.

The V call is TRBV10-3, the J call TRBJ2-7; TCRdb's assignment of TRBD1 cannot be checked, as there is no DNA. Germline V gene lookup returns CDR1 ENHRY and CDR2 SYGVKD. The CDR3 extends over 12 amino acids. The CDR3 loop reads CAISEGAREQYF.